This T cell receptor beta chain is drawn from a study of glioma-infiltrating T cells. Study-level findings and limits: Only very few CDR3 sequences appeared in both tissue and blood. Tissue-blood divergence was below expectation in non-neoplastic patients, above in gliomas.

The CDR3 consists of 17 residues. Germline V CDR1 and CDR2: LNHDA, SQIVND (reference sequence). The V and J ends lost 5 bases and 0 bases, in that order; junction bases with no gene match: 10. Using RNA template, CDR3s of TCR alpha and beta were amplified with iRepertoire arm-PCR. One-step reverse transcription and amplification started from about 100-400 ng of tissue mRNA or PBMC total RNA. TCRdb re-called the multiplex PCR reads with MiXCR, one entry per CDR3 protein. The table has 170,000 or so distinct CDR3 sequences, about 46% seen once. This clonotype has more than one count but fewer than ten. Its antigen is unknown.

The TCR was taken from a human donor with low-grade glioma or glioblastoma, undergoing nonglioma brain surgery, or in good health (not recorded which). This sequence joins TRBV19 and TRBJ1-5, with 7 nucleotides matching TRBD1. Sequenced: glioma tissue, nonneoplastic brain tissue, or PBMCs (not recorded which). The CDR3 bases are TGTGCCAGTAGTCTACGGACAGGCATGAATAGCAATCAGCCCCAGCATTTT. It specifies CASSLRTGMNSNQPQHF.